This TCR beta chain was documented in a study of siplizumab effects on memory and regulatory T cells. Each sample yielded roughly 9.3 x 10^4 assayed TCR templates. Data came from immunoSEQ multiplex PCR; TCRdb stores just in-frame clones and leaves some out. The sample consists of 90,000 to 95,000 clones, roughly 96% of them appearing once. Details on this clone: Its antigen is as yet unknown.

Study-wide results and caveats: Proliferating siplizumab-cultured Tregs lacked confirmed suppressive function. Only a minor fraction of alloreactive clones mapped to unstimulated subsets.

Germline assignment: CDR1 MNHNY and CDR2 SVGAGI (reference sequence). Trimming took off 3 bases at V and 8 bases at J, with 13 bases between the two ends. The CDR3 is 13 residues long. This chain connects TRBV6-6 to TRBJ1-1, with D uncertain. This TCR derives from a human donor in good health. Sequencing was done on a sample of naive CD4+ T cells sorted from blood. The CDR3 coding sequence is TGTGCCAGCAGTTATAACCGCTTAACAGAAGCTTTCTTT. Protein product: CASSYNRLTEAFF.